A single sample is the source of the 5 T cell receptor beta chains below, sequenced in a study of blood T cell repertoires in COVID-19 (dated by TCRdb to about 2020). The library was generated by the immunoSEQ multiplex PCR assay. In TCRdb, the immuneACCESS table is reduced to in-frame sequences with V and J assigned. These tables do not hold every clone; where another copy was compared, an unresolved V gene accounts for under half, and the others remain unexplained. Within this sample are 95,000 to 150,000 clones, with roughly 88% of them counted one time only. Roughly 4.9% of the sample belongs to the ten largest clones. Sample: peripheral blood. The source is a human donor in a cohort sampled during active COVID-19.

This clone appeared a single time. The DNA for the CDR3 is TGTGCCAGCAGCCATTCCGACAGGGATGGGTACTTC. Translation gives CASSHSDRDGYF. The V gene is TRBV28, the J gene TRBJ2-4, with TRBD1 matching 7 bases. From germline, CDR1 is MDHEN and CDR2 SYDVKM. Unmatched junction bases numbered 11, after V lost 6 bases and J lost 15 bases. The CDR3 runs 12 residues.

CDR3 DNA: TGTGCCACCAGTGATAGCGGGGGAATGAACACTGAAGCTTTCTTT. Translation gives CATSDSGGMNTEAFF. The chain joins TRBV24-1 to TRBJ1-1, with a tentative D call TRBD1 (5 bases). The germline CDR1 and CDR2 sequences are KGHDR and SFDVKD. This CDR3 comprises 15 residues. Trimming cost V 3 bases and J 0 bases, with 10 bases left between them.

The chain joins TRBV28 to TRBJ2-3; 10 nucleotides align to TRBD2. This CDR3 is built from 17 residues. CDR1 is MDHEN, CDR2 SYDVKM, per germline. V was clipped by 5 bases and J by 0 bases; unmatched bases: 8. The CDR3 DNA reads as TGTGCCAGCAGTCAAAACCTACTAGCGGGGAGCACAGATACGCAGTATTTT. Protein product: CASSQNLLAGSTDTQYF.

Concerning this clone itself: One end of the junction fails to match germline, which may point to a read error. This chain uses TRBV7-7 with TRBJ2-2; TRBD1 is a possible D gene (5 bases). Germline CDR1 and CDR2: SSHAT and FNYEAQ (reference sequence). This CDR3 region has 15 residues. CDR3 DNA sequence: TGTGCTAGCAGCCCGACAACAGGAAACACCGGGGAGCTGTTTTTT. Encoded protein: CASSPTTGNTGELFF. The full variable domain, in which reference TRBV7-7 and TRBJ2-2 provide the parts outside the CDR3, is GAGVSQSPRYKVTKRGQDVTLRCDPISSHATLYWYQQALGQGPEFLTYFNYEAQPDKSGLPSDRFSAERPEGSISTLTIQRTEQRDSAMYRCASSPTTGNTGELFFGEGSRLTVL.

This clone was seen just once. V gene TRBV27 combines with J gene TRBJ2-1; 7 nucleotides align to TRBD2. This CDR3 is 16 amino acids long. After removal of 3 bases from V and 0 bases from J, the junction contained 5 bases not matched to a gene. Germline values: CDR1 MNHEY, CDR2 SMNVEV (reference sequence). The CDR3 coding sequence is TGTGCCAGCAGTTTTAGTCTAGCGGTCTCCTACAATGAGCAGTTCTTC. The encoded protein is CASSFSLAVSYNEQFF.